Detailed here is one T cell receptor (beta chain). Its antigen is unknown. Deletions cut 10 bases from V and 0 bases from J, with 6 bases between. The CDR3 runs 11 residues. Germline CDR1 and CDR2: MNHNS and SASEGT. This entry comes from a study of T cells in Graves' hyperthyroidism and ophthalmopathy. Using RNA transcripts as the source, TCR beta CDR3 regions were amplified. The TCR CDR3 was amplified in a first-round RT-PCR using the HTBI primer set. One entry per CDR3 protein results from TCRdb running MiXCR on the multiplex PCR reads. The data contain more than 500,000 distinct CDR3 sequences, over 12% of them singletons. Points from the study as a whole: Ophthalmopathy and stable hyperthyroidism were told apart by a 13 V-J model.

The chain has TRBV6-1 and TRBJ2-5; D ambiguous. The sequenced sample consisted of blood. The clonotype comes from a middle-aged woman with Graves' ophthalmopathy. The CDR3 bases are TGTGCCATAGGGTACCAAGAGACCCAGTACTTC. Translating gives CAIGYQETQYF.